Listed below are T cell receptor beta chains from one sample, sequenced in a study of blood T cell repertoires in COVID-19. TCRdb keeps only in-frame clones here, not all; method: immunoSEQ multiplex PCR. Among 200,000 to 300,000 clones listed, around 85% were seen once. Material for sequencing was peripheral blood. The receptor set was obtained from a woman older than 75 with acute or convalescent COVID-19. The CDR3 runs from the conserved cysteine through the conserved F or W. A D gene is named only where the DNA matches it firmly. A clone size is listed for some rows: how often the clone was seen (once, few, many), or a class if it is expanded.

NA few TRBJ2-7 TRBV27 TGTGCCAGCATCCACATCGGGCAGGGGACATACGAGCAGTACTTC CASIHIGQGTYEQYF
TRBD1 NA TRBJ2-7 TRBV3-1/TRBV3-2 TGTGCCAGCAGCCAAGGCGGGACAGGGGGCTACGAGCAGTACTTC CASSQGGTGGYEQYF
TRBD1 NA TRBJ1-2 TRBV3-1/TRBV3-2 TGTGCCAGCAGCCAGGACGCAGGGGGCGCGTATGGCTACACCTTC CASSQDAGGAYGYTF
TRBD2 NA TRBJ2-7 TRBV2 TGTGCCAGTAGGTATAGCGGGAGCTCCTACGAGCAGTACTTC CASRYSGSSYEQYF
NA NA TRBJ1-3 TRBV6-5 TGTGCCAGCAGTTACTCGGGCGACCCGGTGGACACCATATATTTT CASSYSGDPVDTIYF
NA once TRBJ1-6 TRBV7-7 TGTGCCAGCAGCCCGAGGTCGGGGTCACCCCTCCACTTT CASSPRSGSPLHF
NA NA TRBJ2-7 TRBV18 TGTGCCAGCTCACCACCTGGGCAGTACGAGCAGTACTTC CASSPPGQYEQYF
NA NA TRBJ1-4 TRBV5-1 TGCGCCAGCAGTATCCAGGGGACCTCGGAGGAAAAACTGTTTTTT CASSIQGTSEEKLFF
NA NA TRBJ1-5 TRBV6-6 TGTGCCGGGGGCGGGGGGATTGATCAGCCCCAGCATTTT CAGGGGIDQPQHF
NA NA TRBJ2-1 TRBV18 TGTGCCAGCCGACTTTTAACATCCTACAATGAGCAGTTCTTC CASRLLTSYNEQFF
NA NA TRBJ1-4 TRBV5-1 TGCGCCAGCAGCCCGTGGGGAGCAACTAATGAAAAACTGTTTTTT CASSPWGATNEKLFF
TRBD2 NA TRBJ2-1 TRBV12-3/TRBV12-4 TGTGCCAGCAAGCGGGGGGCCAATGAGCAGTTCTTC CASKRGANEQFF
TRBD1 NA TRBJ2-7 TRBV19 TGTGCCAGTAGTTCCAGGGGGCAAGTACCCTCCTACGAGCAGTACTTC CASSSRGQVPSYEQYF
NA few TRBJ1-3 TRBV4-1 TGCGCCAGCAGCCAAGGACAGGTCTCTGGAAACACCATATATTTT CASSQGQVSGNTIYF
NA NA TRBJ2-3 TRBV5-1 TGCGCCAGCAGCTTTGGCGGGCTGGATACGCAGTATTTT CASSFGGLDTQYF
NA NA TRBJ2-3 TRBV3-1/TRBV3-2 TGTGCCAGCAGCCGACTCTCTGGCGGGAGCACAGATACGCAGTATTTT CASSRLSGGSTDTQYF
TRBD1 NA TRBJ2-7 TRBV5-4 TGTGCCAGCAGCTTGGGACAGGGGTCCTACGAGCAGTACTTC CASSLGQGSYEQYF
NA NA TRBJ1-1 TRBV28 TGTGCCAGCCCACTACCCCTGTTACTCATGGACACTGAAGCTTTCTTT CASPLPLLLMDTEAFF
TRBD2 few TRBJ2-1 TRBV6-5 TGTGCCAGCAGAGCTAGCGGGGGCAATGAGCAGTTCTTC CASRASGGNEQFF
TRBD1 NA TRBJ2-7 TRBV7-9 TGTGCCAGCAGCTTAGACCCGGGACAGGGGCGCGACGAGCAGTACTTC CASSLDPGQGRDEQYF
NA NA TRBJ2-1 TRBV3-1/TRBV3-2 TGTGCCAGCAGCCAAGAGCGAACGGGAGCCTCCTACAATGAGCAGTTCTTC CASSQERTGASYNEQFF
NA NA TRBJ2-7 TRBV28 TGTGCCAGCAGTTCCGGCGGTACCTACGAGCAGTACTTC CASSSGGTYEQYF